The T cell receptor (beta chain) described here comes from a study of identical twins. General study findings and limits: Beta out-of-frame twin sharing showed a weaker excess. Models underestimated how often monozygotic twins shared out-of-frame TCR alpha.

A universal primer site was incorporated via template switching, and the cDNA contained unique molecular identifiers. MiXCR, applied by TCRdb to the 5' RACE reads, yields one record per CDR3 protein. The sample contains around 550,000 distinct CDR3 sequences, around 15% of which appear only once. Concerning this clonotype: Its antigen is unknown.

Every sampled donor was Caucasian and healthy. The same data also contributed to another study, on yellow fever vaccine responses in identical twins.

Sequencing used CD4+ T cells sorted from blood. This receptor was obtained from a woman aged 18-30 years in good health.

This chain's CDR3 is CASSSQRASTDTQYF. The DNA of the CDR3 is TGTGCCAGCAGCTCCCAGCGGGCTAGCACAGATACGCAGTATTTT. V and J are TRBV7-9 and TRBJ2-3; D possibly corresponds to TRBD2 (6 bases). Germline CDR1 reads SEHNR; CDR2 reads FQNEAQ (reference sequence). The CDR3 sequence is 15 residues long. Trimming stripped 4 bases from V and 0 bases from J, with 11 bases between.